This T cell receptor beta chain was captured by sequencing in a study of T cells of healthy individuals. Per the germline V gene, CDR1 is ENHRY and CDR2 is SYGVKD. Trimming removed 3 bases at V and 1 base at J, with 9 bases between. The CDR3 is made up of 14 amino acids. This clonotype was counted between two and nine times. TCRdb reprocessed the 5' RACE reads via MiXCR and lists one record per CDR3 protein. The sample lists fewer than 75,000 distinct CDR3 sequences, around 15% occurring once. The receptor was derived from a human donor in good health. The chain employs TRBV10-3 and TRBJ1-1; D possibly corresponds to TRBD1 (6 bases). The CDR3: CAISDGQTNTEAFF. CDR3 in DNA: TGTGCCATCAGTGACGGACAGACGAACACTGAAGCTTTCTTT.